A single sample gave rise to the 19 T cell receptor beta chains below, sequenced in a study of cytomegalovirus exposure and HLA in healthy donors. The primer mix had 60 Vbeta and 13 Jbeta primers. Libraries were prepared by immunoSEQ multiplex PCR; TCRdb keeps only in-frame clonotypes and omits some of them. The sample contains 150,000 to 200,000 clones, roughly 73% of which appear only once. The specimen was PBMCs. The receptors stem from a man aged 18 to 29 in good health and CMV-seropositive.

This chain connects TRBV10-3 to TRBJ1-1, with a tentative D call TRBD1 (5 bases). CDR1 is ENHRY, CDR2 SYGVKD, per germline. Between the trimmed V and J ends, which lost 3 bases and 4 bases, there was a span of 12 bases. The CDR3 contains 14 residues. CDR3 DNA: TGTGCCATCAGTGAAAGGGGATCGGCCACTGAAGCTTTCTTT. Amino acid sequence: CAISERGSATEAFF.

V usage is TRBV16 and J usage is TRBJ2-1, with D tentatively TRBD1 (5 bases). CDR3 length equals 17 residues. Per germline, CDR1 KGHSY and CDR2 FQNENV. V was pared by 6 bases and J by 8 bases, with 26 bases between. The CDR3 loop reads CASSQKIGTGSLDEQFF. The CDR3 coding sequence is TGTGCCAGCAGTCAAAAGATCGGAACAGGTTCCTTGGATGAGCAGTTCTTC.

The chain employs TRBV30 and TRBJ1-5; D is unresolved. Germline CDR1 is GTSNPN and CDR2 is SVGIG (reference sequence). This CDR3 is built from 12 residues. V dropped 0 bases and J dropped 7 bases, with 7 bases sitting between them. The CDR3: CAWSVREQPQHF. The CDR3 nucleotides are TGTGCCTGGAGTGTACGGGAGCAGCCCCAGCATTTT. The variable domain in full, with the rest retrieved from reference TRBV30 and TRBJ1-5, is SQTIHQWPATLVQPVGSPLSLECTVEGTSNPNLYWYRQAAGRGLQLLFYSVGIGQISSEVPQNLSASRPQDRQFILSSKKLLLSDSGFYLCAWSVREQPQHFGDGTRLSIL.

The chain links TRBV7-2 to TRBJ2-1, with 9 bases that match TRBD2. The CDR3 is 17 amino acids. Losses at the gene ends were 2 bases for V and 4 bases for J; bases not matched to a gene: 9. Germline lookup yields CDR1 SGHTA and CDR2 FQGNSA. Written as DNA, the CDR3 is TGTGCCAGCAGCTTACTTAGCGGGAGTAGTGGGTACAATGAGCAGTTCTTC. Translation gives CASSLLSGSSGYNEQFF.

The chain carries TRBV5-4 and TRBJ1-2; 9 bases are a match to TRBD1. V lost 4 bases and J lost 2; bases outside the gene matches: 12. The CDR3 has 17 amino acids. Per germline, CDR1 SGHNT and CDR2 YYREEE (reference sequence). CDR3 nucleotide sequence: TGTGCCAGCAGCAAACCGGGACAGGGAATCATAAACTATGGCTACACCTTC. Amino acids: CASSKPGQGIINYGYTF.

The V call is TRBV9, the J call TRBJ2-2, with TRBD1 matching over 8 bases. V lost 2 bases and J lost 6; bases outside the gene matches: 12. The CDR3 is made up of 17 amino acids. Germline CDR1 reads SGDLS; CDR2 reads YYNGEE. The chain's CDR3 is CASSVGLTDRAAGELFF. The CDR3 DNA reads TGTGCCAGCAGCGTGGGTTTAACGGACAGGGCAGCCGGGGAGCTGTTTTTT.

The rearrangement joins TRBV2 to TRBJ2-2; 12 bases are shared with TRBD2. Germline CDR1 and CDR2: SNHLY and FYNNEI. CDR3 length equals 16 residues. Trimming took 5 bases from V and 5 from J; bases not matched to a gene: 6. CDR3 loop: CASSLLAGGGTGELFF. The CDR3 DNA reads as TGTGCCAGCAGTTTACTAGCGGGAGGTGGGACCGGGGAGCTGTTTTTT.

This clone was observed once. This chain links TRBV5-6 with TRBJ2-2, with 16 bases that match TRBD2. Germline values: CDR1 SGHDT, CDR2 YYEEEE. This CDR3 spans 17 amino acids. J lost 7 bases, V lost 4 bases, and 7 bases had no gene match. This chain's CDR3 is CASSIKGLAGGDGELFF. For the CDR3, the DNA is TGTGCCAGCAGCATTAAGGGACTAGCGGGAGGGGACGGGGAGCTGTTTTTT.

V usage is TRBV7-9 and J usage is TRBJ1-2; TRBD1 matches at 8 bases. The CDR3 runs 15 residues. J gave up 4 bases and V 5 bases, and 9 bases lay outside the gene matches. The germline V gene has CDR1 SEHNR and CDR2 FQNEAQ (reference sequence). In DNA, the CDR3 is TGTGCCAGCAGCCCCCGACAGGGGATGGGCTATGGCTACACCTTC. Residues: CASSPRQGMGYGYTF.

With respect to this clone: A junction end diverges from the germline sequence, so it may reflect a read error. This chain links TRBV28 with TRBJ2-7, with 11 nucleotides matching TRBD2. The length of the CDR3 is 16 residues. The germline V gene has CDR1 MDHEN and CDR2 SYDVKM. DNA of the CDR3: TGTGCCAGCAGTTTCGCCGGGACTAGCGGCGAGGGGTCTCGAGACTTC. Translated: CASSFAGTSGEGSRDF. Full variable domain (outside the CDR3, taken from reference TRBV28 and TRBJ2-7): DVKVTQSSRYLVKRTGEKVFLECVQDMDHENMFWYRQDPGLGLRLIYFSYDVKMKEKGDIPEGYSVSREKKERFSLILESASTNQTSMYLCASSFAGTSGEGSRDFGPGTRLTVT.

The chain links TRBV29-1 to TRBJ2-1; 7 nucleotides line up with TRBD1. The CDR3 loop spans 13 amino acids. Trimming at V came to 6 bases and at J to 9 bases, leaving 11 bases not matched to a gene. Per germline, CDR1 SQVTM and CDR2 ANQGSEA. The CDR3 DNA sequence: TGCAGCGTGGCCACAGGGGTCGGCGGTGAGCAGTTCTTC. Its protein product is CSVATGVGGEQFF.

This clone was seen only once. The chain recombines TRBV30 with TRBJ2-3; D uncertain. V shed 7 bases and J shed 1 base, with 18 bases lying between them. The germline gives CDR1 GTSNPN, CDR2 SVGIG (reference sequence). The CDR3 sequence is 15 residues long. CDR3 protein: CASTITALRTDTQYF. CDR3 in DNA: TGTGCCTCGACCATTACAGCTCTCCGCACAGATACGCAGTATTTT.

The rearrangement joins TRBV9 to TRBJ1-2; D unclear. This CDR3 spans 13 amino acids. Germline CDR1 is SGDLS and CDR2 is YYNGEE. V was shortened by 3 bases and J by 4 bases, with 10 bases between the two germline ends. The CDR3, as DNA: TGTGCCAGCAGCGATTTGGAGCGCTATGGCTACACCTTC. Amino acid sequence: CASSDLERYGYTF.

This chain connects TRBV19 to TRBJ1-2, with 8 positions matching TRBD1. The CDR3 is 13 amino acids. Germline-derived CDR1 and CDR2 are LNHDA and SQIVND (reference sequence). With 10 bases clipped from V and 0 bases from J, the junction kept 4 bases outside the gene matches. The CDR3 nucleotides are TGTGCCACCGGGGACAGGCCTAACTATGGCTACACCTTC. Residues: CATGDRPNYGYTF.

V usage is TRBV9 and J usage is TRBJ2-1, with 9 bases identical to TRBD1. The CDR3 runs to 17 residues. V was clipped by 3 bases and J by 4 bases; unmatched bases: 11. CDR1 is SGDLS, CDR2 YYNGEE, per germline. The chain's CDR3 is CASSAGVAGQGYNEQFF. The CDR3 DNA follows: TGTGCCAGCAGCGCCGGTGTTGCGGGACAGGGTTACAATGAGCAGTTCTTC.

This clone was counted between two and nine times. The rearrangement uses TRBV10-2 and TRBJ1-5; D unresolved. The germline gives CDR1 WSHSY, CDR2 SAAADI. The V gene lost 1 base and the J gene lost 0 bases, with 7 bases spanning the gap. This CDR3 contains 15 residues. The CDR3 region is CASSEYVGSNQPQHF. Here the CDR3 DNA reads TGCGCCAGCAGTGAGTATGTCGGTAGCAATCAGCCCCAGCATTTT.

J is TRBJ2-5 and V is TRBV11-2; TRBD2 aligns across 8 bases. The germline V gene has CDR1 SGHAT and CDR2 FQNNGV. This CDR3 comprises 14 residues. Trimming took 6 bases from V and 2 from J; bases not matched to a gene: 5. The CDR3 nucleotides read TGTGCCAGCAGTCGACTAGCGACTCAAGAGACCCAGTACTTC. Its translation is CASSRLATQETQYF.

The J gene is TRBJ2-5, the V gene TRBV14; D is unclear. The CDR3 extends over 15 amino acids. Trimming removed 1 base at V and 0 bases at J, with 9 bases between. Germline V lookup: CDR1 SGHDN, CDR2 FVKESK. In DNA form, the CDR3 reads TGTGCCAGCAGCCAAGTTTCTTTGTACCAAGAGACCCAGTACTTC. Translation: CASSQVSLYQETQYF.

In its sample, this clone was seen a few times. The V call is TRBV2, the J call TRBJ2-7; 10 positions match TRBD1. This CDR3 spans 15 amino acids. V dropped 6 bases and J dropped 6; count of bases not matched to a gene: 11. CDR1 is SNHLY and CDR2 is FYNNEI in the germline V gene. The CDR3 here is CASRPGTGARSEQYF. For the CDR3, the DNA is TGTGCCAGCAGACCCGGGACAGGGGCCCGTTCCGAGCAGTACTTC.